The 8 T cell receptor beta chains below were found in one sample sequenced in a study of human T cells and chemical hapten exposure. The study extracted total RNA from unfractionated whole blood. In the library, unique molecular identifiers were attached to individual cDNA molecules. TCRdb fed the reads into MiXCR, producing one record per CDR3 protein. The sample holds about 120,000 distinct CDR3 sequences, approximately 9% seen once. Sample: whole blood. These receptors came from a human donor in good health. Some clones in this sample may be carry-over from other donors' samples.

This clonotype was seen repeatedly, ten times or more. This chain joins TRBV20-1 and TRBJ1-5, with unresolved D. This CDR3 region has 15 residues. Germline loops: CDR1 DFQATT, CDR2 SNEGSKA (reference sequence). The ends were cut back, 3 bases at V and 0 bases at J, with 12 bases in the middle. CDR3 loop: CSARSTGYSNQPQHF. CDR3 DNA sequence: TGCAGTGCTAGGTCTACGGGTTATAGCAATCAGCCCCAGCATTTT.

There are a few counts of this clonotype. This rearrangement joins TRBV12-3 or TRBV12-4 to TRBJ1-1, with D unresolved. Between the trimmed V and J ends, which lost 5 bases and 4 bases, there was a span of 11 bases. The CDR3 is made up of 13 amino acids. CDR3 protein: CASSEYLGTEAFF. Here the CDR3 DNA reads TGTGCCAGCAGTGAGTACTTGGGCACTGAAGCTTTCTTT.

This chain connects TRBV6-7 to TRBJ1-1, with D tentatively TRBD1 (6 bases). TRBV6-7 belongs to the ORF category, with a function that is uncertain. V shed 8 bases and J shed 4 bases, with 17 bases lying between them. The CDR3 length is 14 residues. CDR3 amino acids: CASGGGGQATEAFF. The DNA of the CDR3 is TGTGCCAGCGGGGGTGGGGGGCAGGCCACTGAAGCTTTCTTT.

The V call is TRBV19, the J call TRBJ1-2; D is unclear. Germline V lookup: CDR1 LNHDA, CDR2 SQIVND (reference sequence). The CDR3 has 13 residues. Trimming stripped 7 bases from V and 4 bases from J, with 13 bases between. For the CDR3, the DNA is TGTGCCAGTACTCGAGGAGGGAGCTATGGCTACACCTTC. It translates to CASTRGGSYGYTF.

This clonotype was recorded many times. This sequence joins TRBV5-4 and TRBJ1-2; 7 bases match TRBD1. The V gene end was trimmed by 3 bases and the J gene end by 2 bases; junction bases not matched to a gene: 4. CDR1 SGHNT and CDR2 YYREEE come from the germline V gene (reference sequence). The CDR3 loop spans 14 amino acids. Written as DNA, the CDR3 is TGTGCCAGCAGCTCCGCGGGACAGAACTATGGCTACACCTTC. It specifies CASSSAGQNYGYTF. Full variable domain (outside the CDR3, taken from reference TRBV5-4 and TRBJ1-2): ETGVTQSPTHLIKTRGQQVTLRCSSQSGHNTVSWYQQALGQGPQFIFQYYREEENGRGNFPPRFSGLQFPNYSSELNVNALELDDSALYLCASSSAGQNYGYTFGSGTRLTVV.

J is TRBJ2-7 and V is TRBV5-4; D is unclear. CDR3 length equals 13 residues. The germline gives CDR1 SGHNT, CDR2 YYREEE (reference sequence). Trimming shortened V by 1 base and J by 5 bases, and 10 bases separated the two germline ends. The CDR3 DNA is TGTGCCAGCAGCTTGACGGGTGACGACGAGCAGTACTTC. Amino acid sequence: CASSLTGDDEQYF.

The sample holds many counts of this clonotype. The chain couples TRBV7-9 to TRBJ1-2; D might be TRBD1 (5 bases). This CDR3 has 13 amino acids. Germline-derived CDR1 and CDR2 are SEHNR and FQNEAQ (reference sequence). Trimming took 3 bases from V and 4 from J, leaving 9 bases between them. The CDR3 loop is CASSLRGVYGYTF. The DNA of the CDR3 is TGTGCCAGCAGCTTGAGGGGAGTCTATGGCTACACCTTC.

In its sample, this clonotype was seen a few times. This chain joins TRBV18 and TRBJ1-2; 10 nucleotides match TRBD1. The CDR3 sequence is 16 residues long. The V gene's germline CDR1 is KGHSH and CDR2 LQKENI. The V gene end was trimmed by 3 bases and the J gene end by 8 bases; junction bases not matched to a gene: 12. DNA of the CDR3: TGTGCCAGCTCACCTCTCCCCCGACAGGGGGCGGGAGGCTACACCTTC. This sequence encodes CASSPLPRQGAGGYTF.